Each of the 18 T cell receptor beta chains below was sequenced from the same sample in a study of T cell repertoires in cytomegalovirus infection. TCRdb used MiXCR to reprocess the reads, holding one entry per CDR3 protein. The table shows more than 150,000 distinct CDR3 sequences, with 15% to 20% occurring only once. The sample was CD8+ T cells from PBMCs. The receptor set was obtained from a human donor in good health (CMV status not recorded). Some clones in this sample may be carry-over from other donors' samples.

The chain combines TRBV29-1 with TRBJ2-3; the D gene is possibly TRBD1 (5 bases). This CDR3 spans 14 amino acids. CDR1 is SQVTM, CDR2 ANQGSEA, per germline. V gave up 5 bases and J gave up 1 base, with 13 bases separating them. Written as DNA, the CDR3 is TGCAGCGTTTTAGACAGCCTTCGCACAGATACGCAGTATTTT. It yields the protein CSVLDSLRTDTQYF.

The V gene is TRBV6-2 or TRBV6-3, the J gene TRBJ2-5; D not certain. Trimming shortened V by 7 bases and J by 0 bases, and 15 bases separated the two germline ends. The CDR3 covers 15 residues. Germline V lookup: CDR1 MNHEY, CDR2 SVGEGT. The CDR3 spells CASNRALGYQETQYF. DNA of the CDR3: TGTGCCAGCAATAGAGCCTTAGGGTACCAAGAGACCCAGTACTTC.

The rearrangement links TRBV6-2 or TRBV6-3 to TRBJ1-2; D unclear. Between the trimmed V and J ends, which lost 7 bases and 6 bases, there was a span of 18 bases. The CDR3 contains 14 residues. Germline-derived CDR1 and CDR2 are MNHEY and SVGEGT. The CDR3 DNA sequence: TGTGCCAGCACTCCCACGGTGAAGGCTGATGGCTACACCTTC. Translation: CASTPTVKADGYTF.

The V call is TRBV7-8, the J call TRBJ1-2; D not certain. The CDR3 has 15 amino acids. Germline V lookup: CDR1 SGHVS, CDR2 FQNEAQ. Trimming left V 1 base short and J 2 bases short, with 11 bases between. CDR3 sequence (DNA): TGTGCCAGCAGCTTAGTATCGCGGCAAAACTATGGCTACACCTTC. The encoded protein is CASSLVSRQNYGYTF.

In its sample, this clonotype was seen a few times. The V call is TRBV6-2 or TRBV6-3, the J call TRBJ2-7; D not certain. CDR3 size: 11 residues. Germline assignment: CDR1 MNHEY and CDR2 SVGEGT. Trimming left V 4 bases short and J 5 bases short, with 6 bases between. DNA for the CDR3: TGTGCCAGCAGTTTTAGGGACGAGCAGTACTTC. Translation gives CASSFRDEQYF.

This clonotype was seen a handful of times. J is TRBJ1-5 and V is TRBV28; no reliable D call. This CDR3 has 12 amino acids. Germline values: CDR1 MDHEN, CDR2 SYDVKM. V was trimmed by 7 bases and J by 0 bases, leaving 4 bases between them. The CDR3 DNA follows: TGTGCCAGCACCTTTAGCAATCAGCCCCAGCATTTT. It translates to CASTFSNQPQHF.

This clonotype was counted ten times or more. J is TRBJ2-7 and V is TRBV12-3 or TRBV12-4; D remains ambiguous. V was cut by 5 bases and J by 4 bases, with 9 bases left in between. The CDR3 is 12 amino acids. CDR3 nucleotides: TGTGCCAGCAGTCACGTAGATTACGAGCAGTACTTC. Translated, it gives CASSHVDYEQYF.

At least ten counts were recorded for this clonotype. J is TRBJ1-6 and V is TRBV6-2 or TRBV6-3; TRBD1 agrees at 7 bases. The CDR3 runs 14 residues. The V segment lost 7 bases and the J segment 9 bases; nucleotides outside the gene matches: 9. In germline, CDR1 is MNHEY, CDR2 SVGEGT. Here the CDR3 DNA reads TGTGCCAGCAAACCGGGACAGAACAGTTCACCCCTCCACTTT. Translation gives CASKPGQNSSPLHF.

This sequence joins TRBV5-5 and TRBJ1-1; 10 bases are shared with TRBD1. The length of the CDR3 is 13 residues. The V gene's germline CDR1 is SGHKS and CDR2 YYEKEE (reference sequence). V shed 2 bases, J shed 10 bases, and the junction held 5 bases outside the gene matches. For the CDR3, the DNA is TGTGCCAGCAGCTTAGGGACAGGGGTTCTAGCTTTCTTT. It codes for CASSLGTGVLAFF.

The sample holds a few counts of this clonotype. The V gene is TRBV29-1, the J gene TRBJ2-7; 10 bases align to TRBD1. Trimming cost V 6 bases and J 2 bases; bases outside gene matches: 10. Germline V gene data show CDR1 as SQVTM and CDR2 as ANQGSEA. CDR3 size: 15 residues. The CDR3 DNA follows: TGCAGCGTAGAATCGACAGGGGGCAAGACCTACGAGCAGTACTTC. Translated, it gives CSVESTGGKTYEQYF.

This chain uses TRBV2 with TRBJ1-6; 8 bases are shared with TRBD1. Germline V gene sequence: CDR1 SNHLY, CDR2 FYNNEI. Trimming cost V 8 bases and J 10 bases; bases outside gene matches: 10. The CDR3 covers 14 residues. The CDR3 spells CASGTGTGASPLHF. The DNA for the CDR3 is TGTGCCAGCGGTACCGGGACAGGAGCCTCACCCCTCCACTTT. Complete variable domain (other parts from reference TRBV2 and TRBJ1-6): EPEVTQTPSHQVTQMGQEVILRCVPISNHLYFYWYRQILGQKVEFLVSFYNNEISEKSEIFDDQFSVERPDGSNFTLKIRSTKLEDSAMYFCASGTGTGASPLHFGNGTRLTVT.

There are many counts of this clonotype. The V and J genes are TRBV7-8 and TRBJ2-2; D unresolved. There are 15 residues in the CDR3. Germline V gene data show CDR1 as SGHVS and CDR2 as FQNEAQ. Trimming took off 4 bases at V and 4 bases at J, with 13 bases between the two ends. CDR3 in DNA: TGTGCCAGCAGCTCGAGGAACGGTGGCACCGGGGAGCTGTTTTTT. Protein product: CASSSRNGGTGELFF.

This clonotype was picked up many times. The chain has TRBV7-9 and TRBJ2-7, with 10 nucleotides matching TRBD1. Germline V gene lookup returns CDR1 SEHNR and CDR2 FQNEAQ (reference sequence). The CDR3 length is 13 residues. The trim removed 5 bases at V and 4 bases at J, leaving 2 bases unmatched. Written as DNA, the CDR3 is TGTGCCAGCAGCCGGACAGGGGGATACGAGCAGTACTTC. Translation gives CASSRTGGYEQYF. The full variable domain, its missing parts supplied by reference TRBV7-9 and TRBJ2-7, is DTGVSQNPRHKITKRGQNVTFRCDPISEHNRLYWYRQTLGQGPEFLTYFQNEAQLEKSRLLSDRFSAERPKGSFSTLEIQRTEQGDSAMYLCASSRTGGYEQYFGPGTRLTVT.

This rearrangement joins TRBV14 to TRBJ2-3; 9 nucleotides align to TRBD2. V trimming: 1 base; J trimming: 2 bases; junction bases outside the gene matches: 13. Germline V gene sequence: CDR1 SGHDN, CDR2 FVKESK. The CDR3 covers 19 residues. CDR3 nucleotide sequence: TGTGCCAGCAGCCAAGCGTTCTTCCCGAGGACTAGCGACACAGATACGCAGTATTTT. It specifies CASSQAFFPRTSDTDTQYF.

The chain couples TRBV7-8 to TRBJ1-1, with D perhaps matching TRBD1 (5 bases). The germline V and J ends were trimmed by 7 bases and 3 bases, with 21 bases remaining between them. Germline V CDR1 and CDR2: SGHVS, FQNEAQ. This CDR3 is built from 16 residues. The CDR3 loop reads CASTRRGMGGDTEAFF. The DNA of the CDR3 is TGTGCCAGCACTCGCCGAGGCATGGGGGGTGACACTGAAGCTTTCTTT. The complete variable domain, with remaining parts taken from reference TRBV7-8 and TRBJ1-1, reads GAGVSQSPRYKVAKRGQDVALRCDPISGHVSLFWYQQALGQGPEFLTYFQNEAQLDKSGLPSDRFFAERPEGSVSTLKIQRTQQEDSAVYLCASTRRGMGGDTEAFFGQGTRLTVV.

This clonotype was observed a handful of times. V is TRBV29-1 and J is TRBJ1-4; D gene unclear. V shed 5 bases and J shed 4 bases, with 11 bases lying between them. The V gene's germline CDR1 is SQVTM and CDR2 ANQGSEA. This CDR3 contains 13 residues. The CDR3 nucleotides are TGCAGCGTTCGTGGATTGGGTAATGAAAAACTGTTTTTT. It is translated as CSVRGLGNEKLFF. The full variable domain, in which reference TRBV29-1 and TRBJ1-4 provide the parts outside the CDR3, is SAVISQKPSRDICQRGTSLTIQCQVDSQVTMMFWYRQQPGQSLTLIATANQGSEATYESGFVIDKFPISRPNLTFSTLTVSNMSPEDSSIYLCSVRGLGNEKLFFGSGTQLSVL.

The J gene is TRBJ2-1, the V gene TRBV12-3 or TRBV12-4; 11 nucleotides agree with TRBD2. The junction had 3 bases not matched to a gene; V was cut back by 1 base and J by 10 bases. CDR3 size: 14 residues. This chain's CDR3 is CASSLEVAGGEQFF. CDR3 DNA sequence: TGTGCCAGCAGTTTAGAGGTAGCGGGAGGGGAGCAGTTCTTC.

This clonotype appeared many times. The CDR3 here is CASSFVLGRDEQFF. CDR3 DNA: TGTGCCAGCAGCTTTGTGCTAGGGAGGGATGAGCAGTTCTTC. This chain uses TRBV11-2 with TRBJ2-1, with 7 bases fitting TRBD2. The V gene's germline CDR1 is SGHAT and CDR2 FQNNGV. J was trimmed by 8 bases and V by 3 bases; bases with no gene match: 7. The length of the CDR3 is 14 residues.